The clone carrying this TCR beta chain occurred once. Its antigen is unidentified. This specimen comes from a study of shared clonotypes between healthy human individuals. Amplification in unsorted PBMC replicate PCRs started from around 0.3 ug DNA, which equals 28,000 or so T cell genomes. Produced via immunoSEQ multiplex PCR; TCRdb's table is partial and in-frame only. The sample shows 470,000 or so clones, about 84% of them seen only once. Points from the study as a whole: Having only a few donors restricted how much genetic and exposure-history diversity was captured.

The CDR3 is 15 amino acids. Germline V CDR1 and CDR2: MNHEY, SMNVEV (reference sequence). Unmatched junction bases numbered 12, after V lost 5 bases and J lost 8 bases. Only Caucasian adults living in Nashville, Tennessee made up the donor group. The TCR originated in a woman in her 40s in good health. Some clones in this sample may be carry-over from other donors' samples. Source material: PBMCs. The V call is TRBV27, the J call TRBJ1-2, with 9 bases fitting TRBD1. DNA for the CDR3: TGTGCCAGCAGTCCTAAGGACAGGGGAACGCGCGGCTACACCTTC. Its protein product is CASSPKDRGTRGYTF.